This T cell receptor beta chain stems from a study of cytomegalovirus exposure and HLA in healthy donors (dated by TCRdb to 2016 to 2017). For context, the study as a whole: An earlier analysis of 587 of the donors reported approximately 260 Gb of sequence data and 117 million unique TCR beta sequences obtained from about 179 million T cells. About 300 gigabases of sequencing data and 91 million or so unique TCR sequences made up an early release that covered approximately 620 HLA-typed donors. Among the roughly 370 genotyped donors, 81% belonged to the genetic ancestry cluster associated with self-reported Caucasian donors. The aim of the study was to test whether cataloging public T cell receptors could identify signatures of past pathogen exposure. The T cell repertoires of under 700 subjects were profiled by immunosequencing and related to cytomegalovirus serostatus. Besides the first cohort of under 700 subjects, a separate validation cohort made up of roughly 130 different subjects was used. High-throughput TCR immunosequencing, statistical association of individual TCRs with disease status, and machine learning were combined to predict cytomegalovirus infection status. A later analysis re-examined previously published TCR beta repertoires from 610 or so donors and added high-resolution HLA genotyping to investigate patterns of TCR occurrence. In the later analysis, no new phenotypic data were used to find candidate immune exposures; instead, reliance was placed on TCR beta sequences and their occurrence across donors. In an earlier analysis of 587 of the donors, high-throughput TCR beta sequencing was used to judge whether each TCR beta V gene segment behaved as functional or pseudogenic. Donor age, sex, ethnicity and CMV serostatus were compiled together with the repertoire data. A later genetic analysis used genome-wide SNP genotypes for about 65% of the 666 donors, treating that subset as a discovery cohort. Every repertoire in the discovery cohort had been generated on one and the same sequencing platform. Class I and class II HLA loci were covered by the typing at four-digit resolution. Typing coverage varied by locus: roughly 629-640 donors for A, B, C, DRB1 and DQB1; roughly 510 for DQA1; approximately 570 for DPA1; approximately 450 for DPB1. Roughly 5 DR-DQ haplotypes were handled as single units for association and clustering because linkage in the cohort was strong. On average, roughly 200,000 unique TCR beta nucleotide sequences were sequenced per donor among a few hundred genotyped donors of the cohort, with approximately 18% of those sequences being non-productive. The research as a whole found: Because HLA typing was unavailable for some donors at each locus, only the typed subset was used in association tests. A later genetic analysis associated a missense DCLRE1C variant with V-gene and J-gene trimming of TCR beta chains, and an independent cohort replicated the association. In a later analysis, HLA-associated TCR beta chains showed more clonal expansion and lower generation probabilities than non-associated chains that were equally common. In the study, roughly 160 TCR beta chains were listed as associated with cytomegalovirus. Because the 87-base-pair reads could not distinguish some IMGT-functional V segments, including TRBV6-2 and TRBV6-3, those segments were excluded. Most CMV-associated TCR beta chains appeared to be HLA-restricted in a later analysis, and the HLA associations seemed to be driven largely by CMV exposure. Strong co-occurrence of HLA alleles, especially DR and DQ, made assigning TCR associations to individual alleles difficult. According to the authors, the approach could potentially be generalized to other disease states and immunological phenotypes. Three of the identified cytomegalovirus-associated TCR beta chains were confirmed in vitro to be specific for cytomegalovirus antigens. Correlated functional status among segregating V segments might reflect linkage disequilibrium, but an unknown experimental factor could not be ruled out. A later analysis reported that several top co-occurrence clusters appeared linked to parvovirus B19, influenza, CMV and Epstein-Barr virus. The only immune exposure information available for the cohort was CMV serostatus. A further reported finding was that TCR beta sequences accurately predicted the HLA-A and HLA-B alleles for most subjects in the first cohort. The sequencing pipeline was judged likely to have produced a cluster of highly shared sequence variants as a technical artifact. Over 15 rarely observed V segments, including chromosome 9 orphons, were excluded from the earlier analysis of some 590 of the donors because counts were too low. Roughly uniform sequencing depth across donors was assumed in presence/absence analyses, although this assumption may not hold. Compared with the approximately 670-donor mean, donors in an Asian-associated ancestry cluster had fewer N-insertions in productive TCRs, according to a later genetic analysis. Broadly in line with IMGT annotations, most TCR beta V segments showed up in productive rearrangements about 90% or about 30% of the time in an earlier analysis of around 600 of the donors. Most TCR sequences were observed very rarely across donors, whereas some public TCRs were present in many individuals. In this cohort, only TCR beta chains were sequenced, and detectable features were limited by the absence of alpha or paired-chain data. The classifier was reported to diagnose cytomegalovirus status with high specificity and sensitivity in both the original cohort and the validation cohort. In a later analysis, the rate of TCR association differed among HLA loci, with DRB1 alleles having the most associated TCRs and HLA-C alleles having the fewest. At a false discovery rate of 0.05, a later analysis linked some 18,000 TCR beta sequences to specific HLA alleles.

The cohort was made up of 650 to 700 healthy bone marrow donors. At the time of sampling, all cohort members were nominally healthy, though unrecorded immune exposures were likely present. The donor tested CMV seronegative and was one of the 352 seronegative cohort members. Each donor provided a peripheral blood sample, and peripheral blood mononuclear cells were used for TCR beta sequencing. The Qiagen DNeasy Blood Extraction Kit was used to extract genomic DNA from the blood cell samples. The library came from the immunoSEQ multiplex PCR assay. The multiplex PCR relied on a mix of 60 forward primers for TCR Vbeta segments and 13 reverse primers for TCR Jbeta segments. A multiplex PCR assay on genomic DNA amplified the CDR3 region of rearranged TCR beta genes. Amplified TCR beta libraries were sequenced as 87-base-pair reads on the Illumina HiSeq System. For the original study's pipeline: In a later analysis, roughly 80 million unique TCR beta chains were counted across the 690 or so repertoires, and some 10 million of these chains were shared by at least two donors. A nearest-neighbor algorithm error-corrected the raw reads and collapsed the reads into unique sequences, merging closely related sequences to remove PCR and sequencing errors. To assign V, D and J gene segments, CDR3 sequences were aligned to IMGT reference sequences. For a sequence to be retained, at least a six-nucleotide match to both a V gene segment and a J gene segment was required. A rearrangement counted as productive if the CDR3 had no stop codons and remained in frame with V and J, and every other rearrangement counted as non-productive. CDR3 was defined by IMGT convention, running from the second conserved V-encoded cysteine to the conserved J-encoded phenylalanine. Sequences without an unambiguous match to a single V gene segment were excluded from the earlier analysis of a few hundred of the donors. In an earlier analysis of 587 of the donors, a V segment was called functional when productive rearrangements were above 56.7%, and segregating when the standard deviation between donors exceeded 5%. A statistical classification framework was developed to diagnose cytomegalovirus status using the catalog of TCR beta chain sequences. V and J gene assignment, in a later analysis, came from comparing TCR nucleotide sequences with IMGT/GENE-DB human TR gene sequences. In a later analysis, CDR3 sequences and most-parsimonious VDJ recombination scenarios were assigned using the TCRdist pipeline. In a later analysis, every TCR beta chain was defined by the combination of its CDR3 amino acid sequence and its V-gene family, and reads without a unique V-gene family were dropped. A later analysis removed 550 to 650 highly shared, low-generation-probability nucleotide sequences to deal with suspected cross-contamination and a sequencing artifact. In a later analysis, a clonal expansion index was calculated for each public chain from normalized within-repertoire ranks of inferred template counts. Generation probabilities in a later analysis came from a VDJ recombination model fitted to out-of-frame rearrangements, and those results were checked against IGoR. A later analysis scored TCR-TCR, TCR-HLA and TCR-CMV co-occurrence with hypergeometric tests, applying a repertoire-size bias correction to TCR pairs. A later analysis estimated false discovery rates by permuting HLA or CMV assignments 20 times. In a later analysis, co-occurring TCRs were grouped with DBSCAN, and TCRdist sequence similarity was added when clustering was performed within HLA-allele-positive subsets. Co-occurrence clustering excluded repertoires with fewer than 30,000 or more than 120,000 public chains, plus five with anomalous nucleotide sharing. As stored in TCRdb, this immuneACCESS dataset retains in-frame rearrangements with V and J assigned. A fraction of the clones does not appear; measured against another copy, unresolved V genes explain less than half of the discrepancy, and the remainder lacks a known reason. V, J and clone size derive from that table, while D and trimming were established from the DNA sequence. The record for this sample contains 150,000 to 250,000 clones. The ten largest clones represent around 0.74% of the sample.

V and J are trimmed by 2 bases and 6 bases, and the gene matches miss 2 bases of the junction. For CDR1 and CDR2, the germline V gene lists MGHRA and YSYEKL. From the cysteine up to the phenylalanine, the CDR3 has a length of 14 residues. Left in the record is the CDR3 DNA by itself, 42 bases read in frame from the first base. As for this clone: What this receptor recognizes is not known.

The sample comprised PBMCs. The sequence derives from a boy younger than 18 in good health and CMV-seronegative. The V and J segments used are TRBV4-1 and TRBJ2-2; 8 bases in between match TRBD1. The encoded CDR3 is CASSQMTGAGELFF. At the DNA level, the sequence is TGCGCCAGCAGCCAAATGACAGGGGCCGGGGAGCTGTTTTTT.